This T cell receptor (beta chain) was sequenced during a study of T cell repertoires in cytomegalovirus infection. On the study more broadly: Newly reported HLA-C-restricted and thoroughly characterized HLA-B-restricted CMV epitopes were employed. Study results and limitations: Individuals carrying CMV plus the relevant HLA were identified by cumulative frequency of public TCR beta families. What dominated the ex vivo response were HLA-C-restricted CMV-specific TCR beta clonotypes.

TCRdb reanalysed the reads using MiXCR and keeps one entry per CDR3 protein. Of 310,000 or so distinct CDR3 sequences listed, just under 25% are singletons. This clonotype was observed a handful of times. The antigen remains unidentified. V lost 5 bases and J lost 5; bases outside the gene matches: 13. This CDR3 comprises 17 residues. CDR1 is SGHVS, CDR2 FNYEAQ, per germline. V and J are TRBV7-6 and TRBJ2-7; 12 positions match TRBD2. Here the sequenced sample was cultured PBMCs, taken from culture after CMV antigen stimulation. The receptor was derived from a human donor in good health (CMV status not recorded). Some clones in this sample may be carry-over from other donors' samples. The chain's CDR3 is CASSQRLRLAGAHEQYF. In DNA, the CDR3 is TGTGCCAGCAGCCAGAGGCTTAGACTAGCGGGAGCCCACGAGCAGTACTTC.